This T cell receptor beta chain was sequenced during a study of PD-L1 blockade in urothelial cancer. Germline V gives CDR1 SQVTM, CDR2 ANQGSEA. V was shortened by 3 bases and J by 1 base, with 7 bases between the two germline ends. The CDR3 loop spans 13 amino acids. Clones were read by immunoSEQ multiplex PCR, and TCRdb kept only the in-frame ones, dropping some. The sample has 17,000 or so clones, roughly 90% seen once. The receptor was isolated from a man aged 50 to 60 with urothelial cancer. The chain carries TRBV29-1 and TRBJ2-4; TRBD1 might be the D (5 bases). This specimen consisted of PBMCs, obtained around atezolizumab (anti-PD-L1) treatment. DNA of the CDR3: TGCAGCGTTGAGGGGCGGGCCAAAAACATTCAGTACTTC. Its translation: CSVEGRAKNIQYF.